This TCR beta chain was obtained from a study of T cells after yellow fever vaccination. Findings and caveats of the study: The CD4 and CD8 compartments had a small share of their clonotypes in common. Clones that expanded after primary vaccination mostly reappeared after the booster (96% CD4, about 89% CD8). Peaking on day 5 versus 15, the secondary response was faster but weaker. Abundant clonotypes from the bulk population could get into FACS-sorted repertoires as contaminants.

CDR3 size: 14 residues. Germline V gene lookup returns CDR1 SGHVS and CDR2 FQNEAQ. Trimming took off 3 bases at V and 1 base at J, with 6 bases between the two ends. This clonotype showed up many times. Its antigen is undetermined. TCRdb reanalysed the 5' RACE reads using MiXCR and keeps one entry per CDR3 protein. The sample has under 250,000 distinct CDR3 sequences; about 7% are singletons. The chain couples TRBV7-8 to TRBJ2-2, with no clear D. Material: CD4+ T cells sorted from PBMCs, obtained 15 days after the yellow fever booster vaccination. The receptor's source is a man aged 30-40 years who received the YFV17D yellow fever vaccine. The CDR3 region is CASSLVRNTGELFF. The CDR3 DNA follows: TGTGCCAGCAGCTTGGTCCGGAACACCGGGGAGCTGTTTTTT.